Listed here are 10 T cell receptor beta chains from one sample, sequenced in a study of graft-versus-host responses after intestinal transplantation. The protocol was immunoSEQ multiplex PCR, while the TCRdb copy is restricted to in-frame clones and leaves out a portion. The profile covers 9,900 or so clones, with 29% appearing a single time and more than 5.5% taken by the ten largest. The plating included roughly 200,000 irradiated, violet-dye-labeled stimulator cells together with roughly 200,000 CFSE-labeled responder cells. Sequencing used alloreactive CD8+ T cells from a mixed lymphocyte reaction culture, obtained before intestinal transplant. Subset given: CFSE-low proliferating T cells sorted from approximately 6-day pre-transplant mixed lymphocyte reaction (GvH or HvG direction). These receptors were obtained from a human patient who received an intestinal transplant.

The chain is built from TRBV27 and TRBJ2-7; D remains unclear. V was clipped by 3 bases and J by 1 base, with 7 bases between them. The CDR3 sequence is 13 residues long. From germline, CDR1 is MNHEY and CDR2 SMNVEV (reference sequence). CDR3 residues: CASSFASSYEQYF. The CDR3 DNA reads TGTGCCAGCAGTTTCGCCAGTTCCTACGAGCAGTACTTC.

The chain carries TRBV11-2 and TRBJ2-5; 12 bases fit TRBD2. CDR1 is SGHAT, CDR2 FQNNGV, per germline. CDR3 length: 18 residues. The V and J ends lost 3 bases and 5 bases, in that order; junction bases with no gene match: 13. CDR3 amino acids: CASSFLLAGGPLWETQYF. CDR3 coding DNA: TGTGCCAGCAGCTTCCTCCTAGCGGGGGGGCCGTTGTGGGAGACCCAGTACTTC.

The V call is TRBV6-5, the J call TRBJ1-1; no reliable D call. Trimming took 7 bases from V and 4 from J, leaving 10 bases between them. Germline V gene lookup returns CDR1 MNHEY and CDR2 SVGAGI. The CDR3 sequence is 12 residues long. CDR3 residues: CASIVGGTEAFF. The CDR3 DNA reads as TGTGCCAGCATAGTCGGCGGCACTGAAGCTTTCTTT.

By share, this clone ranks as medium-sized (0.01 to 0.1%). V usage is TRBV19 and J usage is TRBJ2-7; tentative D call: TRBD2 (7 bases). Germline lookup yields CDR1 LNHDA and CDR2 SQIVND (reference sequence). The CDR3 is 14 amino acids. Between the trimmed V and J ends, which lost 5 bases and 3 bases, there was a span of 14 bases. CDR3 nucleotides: TGTGCCAGTAGTTGGGGGGGCGGCAGCTACGAGCAGTACTTC. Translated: CASSWGGGSYEQYF.

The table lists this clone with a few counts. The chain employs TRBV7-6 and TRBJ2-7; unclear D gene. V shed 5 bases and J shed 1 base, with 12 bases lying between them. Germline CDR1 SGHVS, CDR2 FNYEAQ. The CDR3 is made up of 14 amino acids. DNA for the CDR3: TGTGCCAGCAGCCCCCAAACAGCATCCTACGAGCAGTACTTC. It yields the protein CASSPQTASYEQYF.

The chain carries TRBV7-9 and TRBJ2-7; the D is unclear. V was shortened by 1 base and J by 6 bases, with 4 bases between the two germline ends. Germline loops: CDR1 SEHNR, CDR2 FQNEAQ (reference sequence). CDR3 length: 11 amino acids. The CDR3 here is CASSLVREQYF. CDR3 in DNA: TGTGCCAGCAGCTTAGTGCGCGAGCAGTACTTC.

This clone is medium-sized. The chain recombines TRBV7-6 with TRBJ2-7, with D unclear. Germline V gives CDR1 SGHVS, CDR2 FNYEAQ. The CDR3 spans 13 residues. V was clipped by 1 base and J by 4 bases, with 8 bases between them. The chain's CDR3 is CASSLVQDYEQYF. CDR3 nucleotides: TGTGCCAGCAGCTTAGTCCAGGATTACGAGCAGTACTTC.

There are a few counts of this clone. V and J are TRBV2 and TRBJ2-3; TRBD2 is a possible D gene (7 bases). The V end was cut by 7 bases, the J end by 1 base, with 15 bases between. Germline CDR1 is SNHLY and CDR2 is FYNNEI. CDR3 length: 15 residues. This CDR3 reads CASTKGGGRTDTQYF. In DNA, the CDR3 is TGTGCCAGCACCAAAGGGGGGGGCCGCACAGATACGCAGTATTTT.

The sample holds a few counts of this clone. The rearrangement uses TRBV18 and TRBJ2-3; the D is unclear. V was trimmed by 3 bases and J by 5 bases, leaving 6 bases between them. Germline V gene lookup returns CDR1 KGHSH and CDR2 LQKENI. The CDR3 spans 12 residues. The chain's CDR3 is CASSPHGDTQYF. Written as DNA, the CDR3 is TGTGCCAGCTCACCTCACGGAGATACGCAGTATTTT.

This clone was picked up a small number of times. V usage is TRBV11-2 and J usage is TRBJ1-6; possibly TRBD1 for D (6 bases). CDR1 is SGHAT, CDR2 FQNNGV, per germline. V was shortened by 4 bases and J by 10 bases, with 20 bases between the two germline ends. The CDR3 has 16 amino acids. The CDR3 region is CASSSSMGRGWSPLHF. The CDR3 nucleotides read TGTGCCAGCAGCTCCTCGATGGGCAGGGGATGGTCACCCCTCCACTTT.